This entry lists 15 T cell receptor beta chains sequenced from one sample in a study of technical replicates of blood from a few donors. The protocol was immunoSEQ multiplex PCR, while the TCRdb copy is restricted to in-frame clones and leaves out a portion. Among tens of thousands of clones, 90% were seen once, and the ten largest hold 4.5% to 5%. Sequencing was carried out using PBMCs. Receptor source: a human donor in good health. Some clones in this sample may be carry-over from other donors' samples.

This chain joins TRBV7-2 and TRBJ2-7; D possibly corresponds to TRBD2 (6 bases). The CDR3 has 14 residues. The V gene lost 5 bases and the J gene lost 1 base, with 12 bases spanning the gap. Per the germline V gene, CDR1 is SGHTA and CDR2 is FQGNSA. The chain's CDR3 is CASSPPSGSYEQYF. In DNA, the CDR3 is TGTGCCAGCAGCCCCCCCAGCGGGTCCTACGAGCAGTACTTC.

The V call is TRBV30, the J call TRBJ1-1; perhaps TRBD1 as D (6 bases). The CDR3 spans 14 residues. Trimming cost V 3 bases and J 9 bases, with 20 bases left between them. CDR1 is GTSNPN, CDR2 SVGIG, per germline (reference sequence). CDR3 bases: TGTGCCTGGAGCCCAATCAACAGGGAAACACAAGCTTTCTTT. Residues: CAWSPINRETQAFF.

The chain joins TRBV6-6 to TRBJ1-5, with D maybe TRBD1 (6 bases). This CDR3 has 15 residues. CDR1 is MNHNY, CDR2 SVGAGI, per germline (reference sequence). With 2 bases removed from V and 0 bases from J, the gap between germline ends came to 8 bases. CDR3 protein: CASSYGQNSNQPQHF. Written as DNA, the CDR3 is TGTGCCAGCAGTTACGGACAGAATAGCAATCAGCCCCAGCATTTT.

This clone has a single count. The J gene is TRBJ1-2, the V gene TRBV5-6, with D tentatively TRBD1 (5 bases). V was cut by 4 bases and J by 7 bases, with 23 bases left in between. CDR1 is SGHDT and CDR2 is YYEEEE in the germline V gene. The CDR3 runs 16 residues. CDR3 loop: CASSPGQGSGSSGYTF. In DNA, the CDR3 is TGTGCCAGCAGCCCAGGTCAGGGCTCGGGTTCTAGTGGCTACACCTTC.

V usage is TRBV6-1 and J usage is TRBJ2-7; TRBD1 agrees at 8 bases. The CDR3 consists of 17 residues. CDR1 is MNHNS and CDR2 is SASEGT in the germline V gene. V lost 2 bases and J lost 1; bases outside the gene matches: 10. CDR3 sequence (DNA): TGTGCCAGCAGTGAAAAGGGGACAGGTCCGAGATCCTACGAGCAGTACTTC. Translating it yields CASSEKGTGPRSYEQYF.

This clone is a singleton in its sample. The V and J genes are TRBV18 and TRBJ2-7; D is perhaps TRBD2 (6 bases). CDR1 is KGHSH and CDR2 is LQKENI in the germline V gene. The germline V and J ends were trimmed by 1 base and 1 base, with 8 bases remaining between them. The CDR3 spans 14 residues. CDR3 nucleotide sequence: TGTGCCAGCTCACCACTAGCGGTGTCCTACGAGCAGTACTTC. As protein: CASSPLAVSYEQYF.

This clone was detected once. The CDR3 here is CASSEGGGGYF. The CDR3 bases are TGTGCCAGCAGTGAGGGGGGTGGGGGGTATTTT. The V and J genes are TRBV2 and TRBJ2-3; maybe TRBD2 (6 bases). Trimming removed 3 bases at V and 14 bases at J, with 12 bases between. The CDR3 contains 11 residues. The germline CDR1 and CDR2 sequences are SNHLY and FYNNEI.

The chain combines TRBV7-9 with TRBJ2-7; 9 nucleotides align to TRBD1. The V gene end was trimmed by 5 bases and the J gene end by 3 bases; junction bases not matched to a gene: 8. The CDR3 is 15 amino acids. CDR1 is SEHNR, CDR2 FQNEAQ, per germline (reference sequence). The CDR3 coding sequence is TGTGCCAGCAGCCACTCGACAGGGGGTTTCTACGAGCAGTACTTC. This sequence encodes CASSHSTGGFYEQYF.

The J gene is TRBJ2-5, the V gene TRBV30; D is possibly TRBD1 (6 bases). This CDR3 contains 13 residues. V shed 0 bases and J shed 3 bases, with 8 bases lying between them. Germline V gene sequence: CDR1 GTSNPN, CDR2 SVGIG (reference sequence). The CDR3 nucleotides read TGTGCCTGGAGTGTAGGACAGAAAGAGACCCAGTACTTC. This gives the protein CAWSVGQKETQYF.

This sequence joins TRBV7-2 and TRBJ2-5, with 8 bases matching TRBD2. Germline assignment: CDR1 SGHTA and CDR2 FQGNSA. There are 16 residues in the CDR3. J was trimmed by 7 bases and V by 2 bases; bases with no gene match: 12. For the CDR3, the DNA is TGTGCCAGCAGCTTACCCGGAATAGCGGGGTTCGTGACCCAGTACTTC. Its protein is CASSLPGIAGFVTQYF.

The V call is TRBV7-2, the J call TRBJ1-4; unclear D gene. From germline, CDR1 is SGHTA and CDR2 FQGNSA. Trimming left V 6 bases short and J 0 bases short, with 11 bases between. The CDR3 has 15 amino acids. In nucleotides, the CDR3 is TGTGCCAGCAGTCCGGTCATCACAACTAATGAAAAACTGTTTTTT. Its translation: CASSPVITTNEKLFF.

In this sample, this clone turned up once. The chain carries TRBV19 and TRBJ2-5; no definite D call. The germline V gene encodes CDR1 LNHDA and CDR2 SQIVND (reference sequence). CDR3 length: 11 amino acids. V lost 4 bases, J lost 5 bases, and 5 bases lay in between. In DNA, the CDR3 is TGTGCCAGTAGTAAGAGGGAGACCCAGTACTTC. Residues: CASSKRETQYF.

In this sample, this clone turned up once. The chain has TRBV7-2 and TRBJ1-4; D not certain. The CDR3 is made up of 16 amino acids. Trimming took off 3 bases at V and 7 bases at J, with 18 bases between the two ends. Germline lookup yields CDR1 SGHTA and CDR2 FQGNSA. CDR3 residues: CASSLYAAKETEKLFF. CDR3 bases: TGTGCCAGCAGCTTGTATGCGGCAAAAGAGACTGAAAAACTGTTTTTT. The full variable domain, in which reference TRBV7-2 and TRBJ1-4 provide the parts outside the CDR3, is GAGVSQSPSNKVTEKGKDVELRCDPISGHTALYWYRQSLGQGLEFLIYFQGNSAPDKSGLPSDRFSAERTGGSVSTLTIQRTQQEDSAVYLCASSLYAAKETEKLFFGSGTQLSVL.

This rearrangement joins TRBV10-3 to TRBJ1-2; D possibly corresponds to TRBD1 (5 bases). This CDR3 is built from 13 residues. Germline assignment: CDR1 ENHRY and CDR2 SYGVKD. The V end was cut by 6 bases, the J end by 7 bases, with 15 bases between. DNA of the CDR3: TGTGCCATCAGGCAGGGCCAATCCACTGGCTACACCTTC. Protein: CAIRQGQSTGYTF.

This clone was counted only a few times. This sequence joins TRBV6-4 and TRBJ2-1; no definite D call. V was cut by 3 bases and J by 4 bases, with 13 bases left in between. The germline gives CDR1 MRHNA, CDR2 SNTAGT. CDR3 size: 15 residues. The CDR3 reads CASSEGAGSYNEQFF. The CDR3, as DNA: TGTGCCAGCAGTGAAGGTGCAGGTAGTTACAATGAGCAGTTCTTC.